The 15 T cell receptor beta chains below come from one sample, sequenced in a study of shared clonotypes between healthy human individuals. Libraries were prepared by immunoSEQ multiplex PCR; TCRdb keeps only in-frame clonotypes and omits some of them. The table includes under 1,100,000 clones, 75% to 80% detected once. Sequences were obtained from memory CD4+ T cells from PBMCs. Subset reported: CD45RA-negative fraction. The receptor source for this set is a man between 18 and 29 years old in good health. Some clones in this sample may be carry-over from other donors' samples.

V gene TRBV18 combines with J gene TRBJ2-2; tentatively, D is TRBD1 (5 bases). The CDR3 has 14 amino acids. Germline CDR1 KGHSH, CDR2 LQKENI. V was cut by 5 bases and J by 6 bases, with 13 bases left in between. CDR3 in amino acids: CASSWAGSSGELFF. CDR3 bases: TGTGCCAGCTCATGGGCAGGGTCGTCCGGGGAGCTGTTTTTT.

Worth noting for this clone: The sample contains more than one DNA sequence encoding this CDR3. The chain carries TRBV28 and TRBJ2-7, with unresolved D. The CDR3 runs to 13 residues. Looked up from germline, CDR1 is MDHEN and CDR2 is SYDVKM. The V end was cut by 2 bases, the J end by 3 bases, with 8 bases between. CDR3 in DNA: TGTGCCAGCAGTTTAAGTCGCCTCTACGAGCAGTACTTC. Translation: CASSLSRLYEQYF.

This rearrangement joins TRBV28 to TRBJ2-5; D perhaps matches TRBD2 (5 bases). TRBJ2-7 explains the end of the DNA better; the J call may be wrong. In germline, CDR1 is MDHEN, CDR2 SYDVKM. The CDR3 loop spans 12 amino acids. DNA of the CDR3: TGTGCCAGCAGTTTGAGCGGCTACGAGCAGTACTTC. Its protein is CASSLSGYEQYF.

The chain has TRBV9 and TRBJ2-1; the match to TRBD1 covers 8 bases. CDR3 length equals 15 residues. Losses at the gene ends were 3 bases for V and 5 bases for J; bases not matched to a gene: 7. Germline V CDR1 and CDR2: SGDLS, YYNGEE. Here the CDR3 reads CASSAGTGGHNEQFF. The CDR3 coding sequence is TGTGCCAGCAGCGCCGGGACAGGCGGTCACAATGAGCAGTTCTTC.

The J gene is TRBJ2-3, the V gene TRBV14; TRBD2 matches 13 bases. The CDR3 consists of 16 residues. After removal of 1 base from V and 5 bases from J, the junction contained 3 bases not matched to a gene. From germline, CDR1 is SGHDN and CDR2 FVKESK. CDR3 sequence reads: CASSQARTSGRDTQYF. The DNA of the CDR3 is TGTGCCAGCAGCCAAGCTAGGACTAGCGGGAGAGATACGCAGTATTTT.

The chain is built from TRBV27 and TRBJ2-7; 9 bases are a match to TRBD1. The J segment lost 2 bases and the V segment lost 5 bases, leaving 7 bases of the junction unmatched. CDR1 and CDR2 (germline): MNHEY, SMNVEV (reference sequence). This CDR3 region has 15 residues. This CDR3 reads CASSLYRGPAYEQYF. The DNA of the CDR3 is TGTGCCAGCAGTCTCTACAGGGGGCCAGCCTACGAGCAGTACTTC.

The rearrangement joins TRBV18 to TRBJ1-2; D unresolved. Trimming cost V 3 bases and J 1 base, with 15 bases left between them. CDR1 KGHSH and CDR2 LQKENI come from the germline V gene. The CDR3 covers 16 residues. CDR3 DNA sequence: TGTGCCAGCTCACCGGCCCCAGCGGGGAATAACTATGGCTACACCTTC. As protein: CASSPAPAGNNYGYTF. Full variable domain (remainder filled in from reference TRBV18 and TRBJ1-2): NAGVMQNPRHLVRRRGQEARLRCSPMKGHSHVYWYRQLPEEGLKFMVYLQKENIIDESGMPKERFSAEFPKEGPSILRIQQVVRGDSAAYFCASSPAPAGNNYGYTFGSGTRLTVV.

J is TRBJ1-1 and V is TRBV5-4, with D tentatively TRBD1 (5 bases). The CDR3 is made up of 13 amino acids. The germline V and J ends were trimmed by 4 bases and 1 base, with 8 bases remaining between them. Per germline, CDR1 SGHNT and CDR2 YYREEE (reference sequence). The CDR3 reads CASSRDGNTEAFF. Written as DNA, the CDR3 is TGTGCCAGCAGCCGGGACGGGAACACTGAAGCTTTCTTT. Filled out from reference TRBV5-4 and TRBJ1-1, the complete variable domain reads ETGVTQSPTHLIKTRGQQVTLRCSSQSGHNTVSWYQQALGQGPQFIFQYYREEENGRGNFPPRFSGLQFPNYSSELNVNALELDDSALYLCASSRDGNTEAFFGQGTRLTVV.

This clone was counted only a few times. The V call is TRBV19, the J call TRBJ2-2; TRBD1 is a possible D gene (6 bases). Germline assignment: CDR1 LNHDA and CDR2 SQIVND (reference sequence). Deletions cut 4 bases from V and 5 bases from J, with 17 bases between. The CDR3 contains 16 residues. CDR3 coding DNA: TGTGCCAGTAGTAGTCGACAGGCCCCAAAAACCGGGGAGCTGTTTTTT. Translating it yields CASSSRQAPKTGELFF.

V is TRBV6-5 and J is TRBJ2-7, with D tentatively TRBD2 (6 bases). The CDR3 extends over 14 amino acids. CDR1 MNHEY and CDR2 SVGAGI come from the germline V gene. The V gene lost 2 bases and the J gene lost 3 bases, with 11 bases spanning the gap. The CDR3 is CASSYERGIYEQYF. CDR3 DNA: TGTGCCAGCAGTTACGAACGCGGGATCTACGAGCAGTACTTC.

As for this clone: This may arise from a read error, as a much more abundant clone is one base away. Other DNA sequences in the sample encode the same CDR3. The chain employs TRBV6-6 and TRBJ1-2; tentatively, D is TRBD1 (6 bases). Germline assignment: CDR1 MNHNY and CDR2 SVGAGI (reference sequence). The CDR3 is made up of 15 amino acids. CDR3 region: CASTNHGQFGYGYTF. The DNA of the CDR3 is TGTGCCAGCACCAACCACGGACAGTTCGGCTATGGCTACACCTTT.

The rearrangement joins TRBV2 to TRBJ1-1; 8 nucleotides agree with TRBD1. This CDR3 contains 14 residues. J was trimmed by 4 bases and V by 5 bases; bases with no gene match: 6. CDR1 is SNHLY and CDR2 is FYNNEI in the germline V gene. Here the CDR3 reads CASSPTGGSTEAFF. As DNA, the CDR3 is TGTGCCAGCAGTCCCACAGGGGGAAGCACTGAAGCTTTCTTT.

A remark on this clone: This may be a read error: a much more frequent sequence differs by one nucleotide. The chain recombines TRBV2 with TRBJ2-3; TRBD2 matches 12 bases. The ends lost 2 bases at V and 4 bases at J; junction bases unmatched: 1. From germline, CDR1 is SNHLY and CDR2 FYNNEI. The CDR3 covers 15 residues. CDR3 loop: CASSELAGGADTQYF. The CDR3 nucleotides read TGTGCCAGCAGTGAACTAGCGGGAGGGGCAGATACGCAGTATTTT.

This clone has a single count. V is TRBV5-1 and J is TRBJ2-1; D is possibly TRBD1 or TRBD2 (5 bases each). Trimming stripped 6 bases from V and 0 bases from J, with 13 bases between. Per germline, CDR1 SGHRS and CDR2 YFSETQ. CDR3 length equals 15 residues. CDR3 region: CASNTGGSSYNEQFF. The DNA for the CDR3 is TGCGCCAGCAATACAGGTGGGAGCTCCTACAATGAGCAGTTCTTC.

This clone showed up just once. The chain couples TRBV28 to TRBJ2-7, with 8 bases matching TRBD1. Germline loops: CDR1 MDHEN, CDR2 SYDVKM. This CDR3 has 15 amino acids. The junction had 10 bases not matched to a gene; V was cut back by 5 bases and J by 4 bases. CDR3 sequence: CASSQLTGGKYEQYF. DNA for the CDR3: TGTGCCAGCAGTCAACTTACAGGGGGAAAATACGAGCAGTACTTC.